This TCR beta chain was identified in a study of blood T cell repertoires in COVID-19. Study information: Material from acute and convalescent COVID-19 was sourced from the United States, Italy and Spain.

Per the study methods: Nucleated cell counts were estimated from reference gene primer amplification. Here immunoSEQ multiplex PCR was the method, and the copy in TCRdb shows in-frame clones only, minus some. V, J and clone size are taken as reported in that table, and D and trimming were inferred from the DNA itself. This sample has 90,000 to 100,000 clones, with about 80% found just once. The V gene lost 8 bases and the J gene lost 5 bases, with 22 bases spanning the gap. The CDR3 consists of 16 residues. From germline, CDR1 is MNHEY and CDR2 SMNVEV (reference sequence). The TCR sequence derives from a man between 65 and 85 years old with acute or convalescent COVID-19. The sequenced sample was peripheral blood. This chain joins TRBV27 and TRBJ1-5; tentative D call: TRBD1 (5 bases). CDR3 loop: CASGRRGETQDQPQHF. As DNA, the CDR3 is TGTGCCAGCGGGAGGAGGGGCGAAACGCAAGATCAGCCCCAGCATTTT.